The 30 T cell receptor beta chains below all came from one sample that was sequenced in a study of T-cell memory formation after mild COVID-19. In TCRdb, the 5' RACE reads were re-called with MiXCR into one record per CDR3 protein. The sample has under 200,000 distinct CDR3 sequences, around 30% seen once. The sequenced material came from PBMCs or a T cell subset sorted from them (not recorded which). The receptors shown here come from an adult woman who had mild COVID-19 (a few samples of this study predate the infection). Cell type and time point are not known.

This clonotype was seen only a few times. The chain couples TRBV5-1 to TRBJ2-3; TRBD1 agrees at 8 bases. The V segment lost 0 bases and the J segment 3 bases; nucleotides outside the gene matches: 3. Per the germline V gene, CDR1 is SGHRS and CDR2 is YFSETQ. This CDR3 is 15 amino acids long. CDR3 sequence: CASSLDRGMTDTQYF. The CDR3 DNA follows: TGCGCCAGCAGCTTGGACAGGGGGATGACAGATACGCAGTATTTT.

The rearrangement uses TRBV9 and TRBJ2-1, with 7 bases lining up with TRBD2. J lost 6 bases, V lost 3 bases, and 12 bases had no gene match. Germline V gene sequence: CDR1 SGDLS, CDR2 YYNGEE. The CDR3 length is 16 residues. The CDR3 DNA sequence: TGTGCCAGCAGCGCCACCCCGGCGGGAGACCTCAATGAGCAGTTCTTC. Amino acid sequence: CASSATPAGDLNEQFF. Full variable domain (outside the CDR3, taken from reference TRBV9 and TRBJ2-1): DSGVTQTPKHLITATGQRVTLRCSPRSGDLSVYWYQQSLDQGLQFLIQYYNGEERAKGNILERFSAQQFPDLHSELNLSSLELGDSALYFCASSATPAGDLNEQFFGPGTRLTVL.

There are a few counts of this clonotype. The genes are TRBV6-2 or TRBV6-3 and TRBJ2-2, with 8 bases aligning to TRBD2. Germline V CDR1 and CDR2: MNHEY, SVGEGT. V lost 7 bases, J lost 6 bases, and 10 bases stayed unmatched. The CDR3 consists of 15 residues. In DNA, the CDR3 is TGTGCCAGCAACGGTATCGCGGGGGGCCCCGGGGAGCTGTTTTTT. It translates to CASNGIAGGPGELFF.

The CDR3 DNA sequence: TGTGCCAGCTCACCACGTCGGTTACAAGAGACCCAGTACTTC. Translated, it gives CASSPRRLQETQYF. The V gene is TRBV18, the J gene TRBJ2-5; no clear D gene. CDR1 is KGHSH and CDR2 is LQKENI in the germline V gene. The CDR3 is made up of 14 amino acids. V lost 1 base to trimming and J lost 2 bases, with 8 bases between them.

The V call is TRBV7-7, the J call TRBJ2-7; TRBD1 matches 7 bases. The CDR3 runs to 13 residues. Germline CDR1 is SSHAT and CDR2 is FNYEAQ (reference sequence). The V gene end was trimmed by 4 bases and the J gene end by 7 bases; junction bases not matched to a gene: 7. The CDR3 DNA sequence: TGTGCCAGCAGCTCAGGGACAGCTACGGAGCAGTACTTC. Protein sequence: CASSSGTATEQYF.

V and J are TRBV10-3 and TRBJ1-2; D not certain. The CDR3 totals 12 residues. The V and J ends lost 5 bases and 7 bases respectively, with 11 bases between them. Germline V gives CDR1 ENHRY, CDR2 SYGVKD. In nucleotides, the CDR3 is TGTGCCATCAGTACCGGTGACGGTGGCTACACCTTC. It translates to CAISTGDGGYTF.

This clonotype was picked up a small number of times. The chain recombines TRBV29-1 with TRBJ2-3, with a weak D call TRBD1 (6 bases). V shed 0 bases and J shed 4 bases, with 14 bases lying between them. Germline loops: CDR1 SQVTM, CDR2 ANQGSEA. This CDR3 comprises 15 residues. CDR3 coding DNA: TGCAGCGTTGAAGATTGGGTGGCAGGGGCAGATACGCAGTATTTT. It encodes CSVEDWVAGADTQYF.

This chain connects TRBV4-1 to TRBJ2-7; the match to TRBD2 covers 10 bases. V gave up 3 bases and J gave up 3 bases; unmatched junction bases: 8. The length of the CDR3 is 16 residues. Germline CDR1 MGHRA, CDR2 YSYEKL. The CDR3 sequence: CASSHGSGGPSYEQYF. The CDR3 DNA is TGCGCCAGCAGCCATGGTAGCGGGGGGCCGAGCTACGAGCAGTACTTC.

This sequence joins TRBV5-1 and TRBJ2-7; 10 bases align to TRBD2. CDR3 length: 14 residues. Germline CDR1 and CDR2: SGHRS and YFSETQ. J was trimmed by 1 base and V by 5 bases; bases with no gene match: 3. The CDR3 DNA reads as TGCGCCAGCAGGCGGACTAGCGGATCCTACGAGCAGTACTTC. Protein sequence: CASRRTSGSYEQYF.

This chain connects TRBV5-1 to TRBJ1-2; 7 bases match TRBD1. V gave up 2 bases and J gave up 3 bases; unmatched junction bases: 7. Germline V gives CDR1 SGHRS, CDR2 YFSETQ. The CDR3 contains 15 residues. The CDR3 spells CASSFGTVEDYGYTF. For the CDR3, the DNA is TGCGCCAGCAGCTTTGGGACAGTTGAGGACTATGGCTACACCTTC.

The V gene is TRBV7-9, the J gene TRBJ1-2, with 7 bases fitting TRBD1. Germline V CDR1 and CDR2: SEHNR, FQNEAQ (reference sequence). J gave up 9 bases and V 5 bases, and 12 bases lay outside the gene matches. The CDR3 runs to 14 residues. The CDR3 loop reads CASSPGGGAERYTF. CDR3 DNA sequence: TGTGCCAGCAGCCCCGGAGGGGGCGCGGAACGCTACACCTTC. Looking up the rest from reference TRBV7-9 and TRBJ1-2 gives the full variable domain: DTGVSQNPRHKITKRGQNVTFRCDPISEHNRLYWYRQTLGQGPEFLTYFQNEAQLEKSRLLSDRFSAERPKGSFSTLEIQRTEQGDSAMYLCASSPGGGAERYTFGSGTRLTVV.

The chain carries TRBV9 and TRBJ2-5, with D possibly matching TRBD2 (5 bases). This CDR3 region has 13 residues. V was cut by 7 bases and J by 3 bases, with 13 bases left in between. The germline V gene encodes CDR1 SGDLS and CDR2 YYNGEE. The DNA for the CDR3 is TGTGCCAGCGTTCTCGGGGAAGAAGAGACCCAGTACTTC. Translated, it gives CASVLGEEETQYF.

This clonotype was seen only a few times. V is TRBV6-6 and J is TRBJ2-2; D call uncertain. From germline, CDR1 is MNHNY and CDR2 SVGAGI (reference sequence). Trimming removed 2 bases at V and 1 base at J, with 5 bases between. The CDR3 spans 14 residues. The CDR3 coding sequence is TGTGCCAGCAGTTACAGGTGGAACACCGGGGAGCTGTTTTTT. Protein product: CASSYRWNTGELFF.

This clonotype was detected only a few times. The rearrangement links TRBV29-1 to TRBJ1-2, with D unresolved. The germline CDR1 and CDR2 sequences are SQVTM and ANQGSEA. Trimming took 1 base from V and 5 from J, leaving 17 bases between them. CDR3 length equals 15 residues. CDR3 nucleotide sequence: TGCAGCGTTGAAGGGGTCCGGACCTCCCCATATGGCTACACCTTC. It translates to CSVEGVRTSPYGYTF. Based on the CDR3 plus reference TRBV29-1 and TRBJ1-2, the full variable domain is SAVISQKPSRDICQRGTSLTIQCQVDSQVTMMFWYRQQPGQSLTLIATANQGSEATYESGFVIDKFPISRPNLTFSTLTVSNMSPEDSSIYLCSVEGVRTSPYGYTFGSGTRLTVV.

This clonotype was picked up a small number of times. The chain carries TRBV5-1 and TRBJ1-2; D perhaps matches TRBD1 (5 bases). This CDR3 spans 15 amino acids. V lost 1 base, J lost 3 bases, and 13 bases lay in between. In germline, CDR1 is SGHRS, CDR2 YFSETQ. The CDR3 DNA is TGCGCCAGCAGCTTGATAAGCGCGGGACACTATGGCTACACCTTC. This gives the protein CASSLISAGHYGYTF.

This clonotype has just a few counts. V is TRBV7-6 and J is TRBJ2-3, with TRBD2 identical over 8 bases. This CDR3 comprises 16 residues. V shed 5 bases, J shed 2 bases, and the junction held 9 bases outside the gene matches. CDR1 is SGHVS, CDR2 FNYEAQ, per germline. The CDR3 sequence is CASSRGLAGNTDTQYF. The CDR3 nucleotides are TGTGCCAGCAGCCGCGGACTAGCAGGGAACACAGATACGCAGTATTTT.

This clonotype was seen a few times. V is TRBV30 and J is TRBJ2-7; either TRBD1 or TRBD2 may supply D (5 bases each). V was pared by 2 bases and J by 3 bases, with 11 bases between. This CDR3 is built from 13 residues. Germline CDR1 GTSNPN, CDR2 SVGIG (reference sequence). The CDR3 DNA sequence: TGTGCCTGGAGTAGCGGAGACAGCTACGAGCAGTACTTC. Protein sequence: CAWSSGDSYEQYF.

This clonotype was recorded a few times. This chain uses TRBV2 with TRBJ2-7; D unresolved. This CDR3 has 13 amino acids. Germline V gene data show CDR1 as SNHLY and CDR2 as FYNNEI. V dropped 7 bases and J dropped 4 bases, with 14 bases sitting between them. The CDR3 spells CASNGGFIYEQYF. The DNA of the CDR3 is TGTGCCAGCAACGGCGGCTTTATTTACGAGCAGTACTTC.

This clonotype was found a few times. V gene TRBV5-4 combines with J gene TRBJ1-2; 7 nucleotides line up with TRBD1. The CDR3 contains 16 residues. Germline values: CDR1 SGHNT, CDR2 YYREEE (reference sequence). The junction had 9 bases not matched to a gene; V was cut back by 0 bases and J by 4 bases. The CDR3 here is CASSLGGTEPVYGYTF. The CDR3, as DNA: TGTGCCAGCAGCTTGGGGGGGACAGAACCAGTCTATGGCTACACCTTC.

The chain joins TRBV9 to TRBJ2-7; D perhaps matches TRBD1 (6 bases). Trimming left V 4 bases short and J 4 bases short, with 15 bases between. The CDR3 consists of 14 residues. The germline CDR1 and CDR2 sequences are SGDLS and YYNGEE. The CDR3 DNA reads TGTGCCAGCAGCCCAACAGGGTCTACTTACGAGCAGTACTTC. It specifies CASSPTGSTYEQYF.

V is TRBV6-5 and J is TRBJ2-1; weak D call: TRBD2 (5 bases). The V gene lost 0 bases and the J gene lost 14 bases, with 14 bases spanning the gap. CDR1 is MNHEY and CDR2 is SVGAGI in the germline V gene. The CDR3 extends over 13 amino acids. The CDR3 sequence is CASSYSALGVEFF. The CDR3 bases are TGTGCCAGCAGTTACTCGGCCCTGGGAGTCGAGTTCTTC.

The chain carries TRBV12-3 or TRBV12-4 and TRBJ2-7, with D possibly TRBD1 on 6 matching bases. The CDR3 is 13 residues long. V was trimmed by 6 bases and J by 3 bases, leaving 12 bases between them. Here the CDR3 reads CASSRDMNYEQYF. The CDR3 DNA reads as TGTGCCAGCAGCCGGGACATGAACTACGAGCAGTACTTC.

This clonotype appeared many times. The chain carries TRBV6-5 and TRBJ2-2, with D perhaps matching TRBD1 (5 bases). This CDR3 spans 14 amino acids. Germline loops: CDR1 MNHEY, CDR2 SVGAGI. The ends were cut back, 5 bases at V and 1 base at J, with 8 bases in the middle. The CDR3 sequence: CASSEGQNTGELFF. CDR3 DNA sequence: TGTGCCAGCAGTGAAGGACAGAACACCGGGGAGCTGTTTTTT.

This clonotype showed up just a few times. The chain employs TRBV7-6 and TRBJ2-5; D uncertain. Germline CDR1 reads SGHVS; CDR2 reads FNYEAQ. V was shortened by 4 bases and J by 3 bases, with 12 bases between the two germline ends. The CDR3 is made up of 14 amino acids. The CDR3 reads CASSSWSREETQYF. CDR3 in DNA: TGTGCCAGCAGCTCCTGGAGCAGAGAAGAGACCCAGTACTTC.

A single count supports this clonotype. The V gene is TRBV7-6, the J gene TRBJ2-3; D might be TRBD1 (6 bases). This CDR3 has 16 amino acids. Germline CDR1 and CDR2: SGHVS and FNYEAQ. Trimming left V 5 bases short and J 0 bases short, with 15 bases between. The CDR3: CASSQGPVTSTDTQYF. DNA of the CDR3: TGTGCCAGCAGCCAGGGGCCAGTTACTAGCACAGATACGCAGTATTTT. Full variable domain (rest looked up from reference TRBV7-6 and TRBJ2-3): GAGVSQSPRYKVTKRGQDVALRCDPISGHVSLYWYRQALGQGPEFLTYFNYEAQQDKSGLPNDRFSAERPEGSISTLTIQRTEQRDSAMYRCASSQGPVTSTDTQYFGPGTRLTVL.

This chain connects TRBV4-2 to TRBJ1-2, with 8 bases lining up with TRBD1. Trimming removed 0 bases from V and 5 bases from J; junction bases left unmatched: 5. The CDR3 has 15 amino acids. Germline V gene data show CDR1 as LGHNA and CDR2 as YNFKEQ. The CDR3 is CASSQDTRQGYGYTF. The DNA of the CDR3 is TGTGCCAGCAGCCAAGATACGAGACAGGGGTATGGCTACACCTTC.

This chain connects TRBV18 to TRBJ2-5; the D gene is possibly TRBD1 (5 bases). Germline V gene lookup returns CDR1 KGHSH and CDR2 LQKENI. V shed 0 bases and J shed 5 bases, with 13 bases lying between them. This CDR3 has 15 residues. The CDR3 loop is CASSPPLAKGETQYF. The DNA for the CDR3 is TGTGCCAGCTCACCACCTCTTGCGAAGGGGGAGACCCAGTACTTC.

The CDR3 DNA sequence: TGTGCCAGCAGCTTCACCGGCGGGGGCGAGCAGTACTTC. Translated: CASSFTGGGEQYF. This chain connects TRBV7-9 to TRBJ2-7, with TRBD2 matching 7 bases. Germline loops: CDR1 SEHNR, CDR2 FQNEAQ (reference sequence). This CDR3 region has 13 residues. V dropped 3 bases and J dropped 6; count of bases not matched to a gene: 5.

The chain uses TRBV12-3 or TRBV12-4 and TRBJ1-1; tentative D call: TRBD1 (6 bases). Trimming removed 5 bases at V and 4 bases at J, with 11 bases between. The CDR3 runs 13 residues. The CDR3 region is CASSTRQATEAFF. CDR3 coding DNA: TGTGCCAGCAGTACCCGACAGGCCACTGAAGCTTTCTTT.

The V and J genes are TRBV4-3 and TRBJ2-7; perhaps TRBD1 as D (6 bases). CDR1 and CDR2 from the germline V gene are LGHNA and YSLEER. V lost 1 base, J lost 3 bases, and 13 bases lay in between. The CDR3 has 15 amino acids. CDR3: CASSQVHGQNYEQYF. In DNA, the CDR3 is TGCGCCAGCAGCCAAGTCCACGGACAGAACTACGAGCAGTACTTC.